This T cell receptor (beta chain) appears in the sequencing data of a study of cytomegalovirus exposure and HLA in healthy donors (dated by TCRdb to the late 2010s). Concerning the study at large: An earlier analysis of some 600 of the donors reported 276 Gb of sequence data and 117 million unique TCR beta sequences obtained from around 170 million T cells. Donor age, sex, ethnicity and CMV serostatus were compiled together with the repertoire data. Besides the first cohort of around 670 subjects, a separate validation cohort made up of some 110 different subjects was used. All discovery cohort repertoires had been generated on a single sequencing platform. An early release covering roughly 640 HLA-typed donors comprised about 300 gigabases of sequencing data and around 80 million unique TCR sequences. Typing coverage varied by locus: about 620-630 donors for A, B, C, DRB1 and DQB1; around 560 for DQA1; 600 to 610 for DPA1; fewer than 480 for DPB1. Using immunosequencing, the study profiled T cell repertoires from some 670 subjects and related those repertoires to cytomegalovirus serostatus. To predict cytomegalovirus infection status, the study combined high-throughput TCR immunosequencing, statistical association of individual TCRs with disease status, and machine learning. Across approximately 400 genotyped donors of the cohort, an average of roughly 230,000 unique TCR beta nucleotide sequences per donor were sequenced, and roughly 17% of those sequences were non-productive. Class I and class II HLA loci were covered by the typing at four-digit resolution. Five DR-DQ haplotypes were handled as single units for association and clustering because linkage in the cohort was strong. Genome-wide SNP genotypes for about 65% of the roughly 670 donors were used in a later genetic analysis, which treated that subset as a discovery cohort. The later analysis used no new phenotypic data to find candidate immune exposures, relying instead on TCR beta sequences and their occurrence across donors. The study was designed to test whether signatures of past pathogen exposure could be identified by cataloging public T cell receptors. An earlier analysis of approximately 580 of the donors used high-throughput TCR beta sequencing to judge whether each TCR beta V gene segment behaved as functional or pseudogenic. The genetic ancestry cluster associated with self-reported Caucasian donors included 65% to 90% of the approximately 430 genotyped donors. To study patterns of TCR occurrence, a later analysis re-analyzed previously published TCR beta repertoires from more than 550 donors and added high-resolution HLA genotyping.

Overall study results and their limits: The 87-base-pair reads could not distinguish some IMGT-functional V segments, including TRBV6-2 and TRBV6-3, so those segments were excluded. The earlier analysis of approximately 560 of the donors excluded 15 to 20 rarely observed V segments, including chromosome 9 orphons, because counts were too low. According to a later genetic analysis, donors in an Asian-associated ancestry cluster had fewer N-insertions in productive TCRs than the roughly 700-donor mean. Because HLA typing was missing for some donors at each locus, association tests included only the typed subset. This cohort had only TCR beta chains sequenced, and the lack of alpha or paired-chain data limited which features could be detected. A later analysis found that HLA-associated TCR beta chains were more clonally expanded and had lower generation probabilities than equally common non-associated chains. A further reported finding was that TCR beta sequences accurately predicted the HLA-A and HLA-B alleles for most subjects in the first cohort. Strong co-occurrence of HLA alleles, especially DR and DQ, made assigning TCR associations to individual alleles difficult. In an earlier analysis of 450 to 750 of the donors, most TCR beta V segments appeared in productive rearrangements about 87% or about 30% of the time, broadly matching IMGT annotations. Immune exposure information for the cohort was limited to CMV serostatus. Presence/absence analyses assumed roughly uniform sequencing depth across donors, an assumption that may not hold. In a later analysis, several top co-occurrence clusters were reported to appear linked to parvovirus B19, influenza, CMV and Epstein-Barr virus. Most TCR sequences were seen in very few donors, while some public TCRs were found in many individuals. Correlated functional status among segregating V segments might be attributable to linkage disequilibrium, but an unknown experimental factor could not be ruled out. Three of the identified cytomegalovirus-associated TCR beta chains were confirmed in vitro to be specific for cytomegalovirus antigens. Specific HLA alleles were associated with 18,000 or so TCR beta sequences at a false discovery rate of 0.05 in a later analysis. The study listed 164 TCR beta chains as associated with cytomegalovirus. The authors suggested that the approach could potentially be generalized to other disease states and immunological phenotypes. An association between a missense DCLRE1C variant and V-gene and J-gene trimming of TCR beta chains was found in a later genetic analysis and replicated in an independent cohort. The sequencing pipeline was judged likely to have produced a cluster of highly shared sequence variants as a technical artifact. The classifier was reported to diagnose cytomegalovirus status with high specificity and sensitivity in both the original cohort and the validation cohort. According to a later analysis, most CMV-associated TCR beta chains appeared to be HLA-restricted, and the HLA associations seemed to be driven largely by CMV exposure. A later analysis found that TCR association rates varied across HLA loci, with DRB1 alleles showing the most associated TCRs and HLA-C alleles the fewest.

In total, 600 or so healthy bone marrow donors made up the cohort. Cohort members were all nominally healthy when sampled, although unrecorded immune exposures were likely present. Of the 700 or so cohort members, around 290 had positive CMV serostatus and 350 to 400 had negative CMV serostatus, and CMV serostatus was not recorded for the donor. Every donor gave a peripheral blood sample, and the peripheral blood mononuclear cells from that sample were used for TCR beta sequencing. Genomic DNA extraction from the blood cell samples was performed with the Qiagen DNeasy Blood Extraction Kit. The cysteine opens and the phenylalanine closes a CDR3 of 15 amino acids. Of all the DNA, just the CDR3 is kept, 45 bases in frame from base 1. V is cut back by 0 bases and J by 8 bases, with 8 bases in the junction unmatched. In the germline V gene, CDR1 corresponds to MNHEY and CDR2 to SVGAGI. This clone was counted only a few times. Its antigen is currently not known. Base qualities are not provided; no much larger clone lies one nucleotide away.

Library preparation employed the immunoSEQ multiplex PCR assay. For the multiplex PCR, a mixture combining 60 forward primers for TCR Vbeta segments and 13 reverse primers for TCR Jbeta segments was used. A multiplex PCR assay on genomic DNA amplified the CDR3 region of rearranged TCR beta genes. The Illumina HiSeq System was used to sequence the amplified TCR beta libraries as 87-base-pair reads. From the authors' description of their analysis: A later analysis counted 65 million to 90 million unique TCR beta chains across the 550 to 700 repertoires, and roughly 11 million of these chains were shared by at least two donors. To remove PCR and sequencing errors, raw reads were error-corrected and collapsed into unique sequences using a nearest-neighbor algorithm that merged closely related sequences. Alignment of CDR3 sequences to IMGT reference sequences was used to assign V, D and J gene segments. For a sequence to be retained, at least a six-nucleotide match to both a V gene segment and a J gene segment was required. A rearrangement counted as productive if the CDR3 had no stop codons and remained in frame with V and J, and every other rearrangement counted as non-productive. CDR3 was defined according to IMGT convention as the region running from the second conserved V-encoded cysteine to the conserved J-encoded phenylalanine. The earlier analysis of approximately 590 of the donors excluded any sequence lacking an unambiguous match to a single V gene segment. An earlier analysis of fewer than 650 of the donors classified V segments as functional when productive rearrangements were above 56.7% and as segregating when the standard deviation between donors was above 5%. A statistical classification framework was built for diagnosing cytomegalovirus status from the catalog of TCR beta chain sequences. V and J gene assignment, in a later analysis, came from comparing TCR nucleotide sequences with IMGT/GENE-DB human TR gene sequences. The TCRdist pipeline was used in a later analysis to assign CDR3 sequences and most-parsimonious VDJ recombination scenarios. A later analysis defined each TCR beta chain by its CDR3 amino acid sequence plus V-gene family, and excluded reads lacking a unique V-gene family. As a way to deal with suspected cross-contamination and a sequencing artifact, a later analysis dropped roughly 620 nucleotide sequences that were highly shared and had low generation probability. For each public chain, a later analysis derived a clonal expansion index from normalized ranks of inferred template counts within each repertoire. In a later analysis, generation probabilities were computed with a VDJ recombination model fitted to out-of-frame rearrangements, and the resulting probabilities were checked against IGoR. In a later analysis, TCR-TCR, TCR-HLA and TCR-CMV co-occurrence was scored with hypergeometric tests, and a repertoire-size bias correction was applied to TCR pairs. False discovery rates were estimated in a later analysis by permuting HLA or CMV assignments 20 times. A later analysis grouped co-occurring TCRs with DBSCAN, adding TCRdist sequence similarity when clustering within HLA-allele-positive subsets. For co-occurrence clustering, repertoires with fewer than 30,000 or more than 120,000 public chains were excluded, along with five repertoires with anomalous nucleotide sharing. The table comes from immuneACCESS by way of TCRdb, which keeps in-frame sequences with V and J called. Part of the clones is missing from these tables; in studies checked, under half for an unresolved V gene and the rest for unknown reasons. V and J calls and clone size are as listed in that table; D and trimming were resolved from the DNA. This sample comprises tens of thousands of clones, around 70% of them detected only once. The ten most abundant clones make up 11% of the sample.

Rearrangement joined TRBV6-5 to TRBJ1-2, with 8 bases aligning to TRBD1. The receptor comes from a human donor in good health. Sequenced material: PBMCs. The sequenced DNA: TGTGCCAGCAGTTACTCGGGAGGACAGGGAGGAGGCTACACCTTC. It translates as CASSYSGGQGGGYTF.